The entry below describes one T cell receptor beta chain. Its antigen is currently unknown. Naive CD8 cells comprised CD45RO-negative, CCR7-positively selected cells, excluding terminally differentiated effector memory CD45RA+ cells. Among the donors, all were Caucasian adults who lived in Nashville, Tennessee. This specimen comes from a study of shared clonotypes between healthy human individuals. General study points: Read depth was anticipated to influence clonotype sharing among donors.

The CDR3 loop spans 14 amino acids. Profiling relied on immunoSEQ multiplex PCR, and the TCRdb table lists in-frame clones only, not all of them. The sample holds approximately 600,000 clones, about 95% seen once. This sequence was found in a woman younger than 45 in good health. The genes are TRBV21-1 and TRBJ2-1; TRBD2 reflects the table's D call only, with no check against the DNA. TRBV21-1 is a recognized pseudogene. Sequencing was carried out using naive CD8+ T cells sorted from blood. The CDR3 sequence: CASTLYLGFNEQFF. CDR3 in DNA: TGTGCCAGCACGCTATATCTCGGTTTCAATGAGCAGTTCTTC.